These 10 T cell receptor beta chains share one sample of origin, sequenced in a study of shared clonotypes between healthy human individuals. The data were produced by immunoSEQ multiplex PCR, yet TCRdb's version contains in-frame clones alone and is incomplete. The sample has fewer than 600,000 clones; around 75% are singletons. Sequencing was performed on PBMCs. Receptors originate from a woman between 40 and 50 years old in good health. Some clones in this sample may be carry-over from other donors' samples.

V usage is TRBV6-5 and J usage is TRBJ1-5; D gene ambiguous. This CDR3 region has 14 residues. CDR1 and CDR2 (germline): MNHEY, SVGAGI. V dropped 7 bases and J dropped 4 bases, with 14 bases sitting between them. CDR3 sequence reads: CASNDLGRNQPQHF. CDR3 nucleotide sequence: TGTGCCAGCAACGACTTGGGTCGGAATCAGCCCCAGCATTTT.

This clone appeared a few times. The CDR3 sequence: CASSVDGRGNEQFF. CDR3 DNA sequence: TGTGCCAGCAGTGTTGACGGGAGGGGCAATGAGCAGTTCTTC. The rearrangement uses TRBV2 and TRBJ2-1; 8 positions match TRBD2. The ends lost 4 bases at V and 6 bases at J; junction bases unmatched: 5. This CDR3 has 14 amino acids. The germline V gene has CDR1 SNHLY and CDR2 FYNNEI. Together with reference TRBV2 and TRBJ2-1, the CDR3 gives the full variable domain: EPEVTQTPSHQVTQMGQEVILRCVPISNHLYFYWYRQILGQKVEFLVSFYNNEISEKSEIFDDQFSVERPDGSNFTLKIRSTKLEDSAMYFCASSVDGRGNEQFFGPGTRLTVL.

This clone was observed a handful of times. V gene TRBV11-2 combines with J gene TRBJ2-7; D perhaps matches TRBD2 (6 bases). The CDR3 contains 15 residues. Trimming took off 5 bases at V and 1 base at J, with 15 bases between the two ends. The V gene's germline CDR1 is SGHAT and CDR2 FQNNGV. CDR3 coding DNA: TGTGCCAGCAGCCCCCACGGGGGAGTTTCCTACGAGCAGTACTTC. This gives the protein CASSPHGGVSYEQYF.

The V gene is TRBV7-9, the J gene TRBJ1-2, with a possible D match to TRBD1 (5 bases). V gave up 5 bases and J gave up 8 bases, with 21 bases separating them. This CDR3 has 15 residues. Germline V gives CDR1 SEHNR, CDR2 FQNEAQ (reference sequence). The CDR3 bases are TGTGCCAGCAGCGAGTACAGGTTCTCAGGATCCGGCTACACCTTC. Translated: CASSEYRFSGSGYTF.

V is TRBV29-1 and J is TRBJ2-2; TRBD2 matches 10 bases. J gave up 1 base and V 7 bases, and 3 bases lay outside the gene matches. CDR3 length: 14 residues. Germline values: CDR1 SQVTM, CDR2 ANQGSEA. CDR3 DNA sequence: TGCAGCGGCTTAGCGGGGGGGAACACCGGGGAGCTGTTTTTT. Residues: CSGLAGGNTGELFF.

The V call is TRBV7-2, the J call TRBJ2-1; D unresolved. The germline gives CDR1 SGHTA, CDR2 FQGNSA. This CDR3 region has 13 residues. The V end lost 0 bases, the J end lost 8 bases, and 8 bases lay between the germline ends. CDR3 sequence reads: CASSLASLDEQFF. The DNA for the CDR3 is TGTGCCAGCAGCTTAGCTAGTCTGGATGAGCAGTTCTTC.

This chain links TRBV11-2 with TRBJ2-7; D is possibly TRBD2 (6 bases). V was pared by 1 base and J by 2 bases, with 9 bases between. Germline values: CDR1 SGHAT, CDR2 FQNNGV. The CDR3 extends over 14 amino acids. The DNA of the CDR3 is TGTGCCAGCAGCTTAGGCGGGACCGCCTACGAGCAGTACTTC. It encodes CASSLGGTAYEQYF.

The gene calls are TRBV11-2 and TRBJ1-5; the D gene is possibly TRBD1 (5 bases). The CDR3 is made up of 15 amino acids. The germline gives CDR1 SGHAT, CDR2 FQNNGV. The ends were cut back, 1 base at V and 6 bases at J, with 13 bases in the middle. Here the CDR3 DNA reads TGTGCCAGCAGCTTAGGGGTACAGGTCGGTCAGCCCCAGCATTTT. Its protein product is CASSLGVQVGQPQHF. Combining the CDR3 with reference TRBV11-2 and TRBJ1-5 gives the whole variable domain EAGVAQSPRYKIIEKRQSVAFWCNPISGHATLYWYQQILGQGPKLLIQFQNNGVVDDSQLPKDRFSAERLKGVDSTLKIQPAKLEDSAVYLCASSLGVQVGQPQHFGDGTRLSIL.

This clone was seen only once. This chain links TRBV21-1 with TRBJ2-7; TRBD2 reflects the table's D call only, with no check against the DNA. TRBV21-1 is annotated as a pseudogene. This CDR3 is 16 amino acids long. The CDR3 nucleotides read TGTGCCAGCAGCACTCCCCCCCCGGGAATGTCCTACGAGCAGTACTTC. Residues: CASSTPPPGMSYEQYF.

V is TRBV30 and J is TRBJ1-3; 7 nucleotides agree with TRBD1. This CDR3 spans 14 amino acids. From germline, CDR1 is GTSNPN and CDR2 SVGIG (reference sequence). J was trimmed by 4 bases and V by 2 bases; bases with no gene match: 5. The CDR3 coding sequence is TGTGCCTGGAGTCCTAGGGGGCGGGGAAACACCATATATTTT. Translated: CAWSPRGRGNTIYF. Combining the CDR3 with reference TRBV30 and TRBJ1-3 gives the whole variable domain SQTIHQWPATLVQPVGSPLSLECTVEGTSNPNLYWYRQAAGRGLQLLFYSVGIGQISSEVPQNLSASRPQDRQFILSSKKLLLSDSGFYLCAWSPRGRGNTIYFGEGSWLTVV.